This TCR beta chain was documented in a study of cytomegalovirus exposure and HLA in healthy donors. Study observations and caveats: In a later analysis, at a false discovery rate of 0.05, about 15,000 TCR beta sequences were associated with HLA alleles. It is likely that the observed cluster of highly shared sequence variants was a sequencing artifact. The authors excluded some V segments, including TRBV6-2 and TRBV6-3, as indistinguishable. The authors listed 150 to 200 TCR beta chains as cytomegalovirus-associated.

This clone appeared a single time. The antigen remains undetermined. Vbeta (60) and Jbeta (13) primers were used in the PCR. The assay was immunoSEQ multiplex PCR, and TCRdb's table has in-frame clones only and misses some. Of roughly 250,000 clones detected, about 75% appear once; the ten largest clones hold about 2.2%. Trimming shortened V by 3 bases and J by 9 bases, and 24 bases separated the two germline ends. Germline assignment: CDR1 MNHNS and CDR2 SASEGT. This CDR3 is 16 amino acids long. The sequencing sample was made of PBMCs. The clonotype originates from a female donor in good health and CMV-seronegative. This chain links TRBV6-1 with TRBJ2-7; D is possibly TRBD2 (7 bases). The CDR3 is CASSDFKQGGSAGQYF. Here the CDR3 DNA reads TGTGCCAGCAGTGATTTTAAACAGGGAGGGTCTGCTGGGCAGTACTTC.